The 29 T cell receptor beta chains in this list originate from one sample, sequenced in a study of control samples from healthy donors and cancer patients. The assay was immunoSEQ multiplex PCR, and TCRdb's table has in-frame clones only and misses some. The repertoire holds fewer than 85,000 clones, with 89% as singletons. Sequencing input: blood. Every receptor here comes from a man aged 50-59 years in good health.

The rearrangement uses TRBV7-2 and TRBJ1-6, with TRBD1 matching 9 bases. Trimming at V came to 4 bases and at J to 11 bases, leaving 6 bases not matched to a gene. The germline CDR1 and CDR2 sequences are SGHTA and FQGNSA. There are 14 residues in the CDR3. CDR3 amino acids: CASSSTGGRAPLHF. CDR3 nucleotide sequence: TGTGCCAGCAGCTCGACAGGGGGAAGGGCACCCCTCCACTTT.

The J gene is TRBJ2-7, the V gene TRBV29-1; maybe TRBD2 (5 bases). The CDR3 spans 12 residues. Germline CDR1 SQVTM, CDR2 ANQGSEA. V was pared by 7 bases and J by 0 bases, with 10 bases between. CDR3 DNA sequence: TGCAGCGCTAGCTTTTTCTCCTACGAGCAGTACTTC. Its protein product is CSASFFSYEQYF.

This clone came up once. The J gene is TRBJ1-1, the V gene TRBV6-2 or TRBV6-3, with 7 bases aligning to TRBD1. With 4 bases clipped from V and 2 bases from J, the junction kept 16 bases outside the gene matches. The CDR3 runs to 18 residues. The germline V gene has CDR1 MNHEY and CDR2 SVGEGT. CDR3 loop: CASSWSLIGQDLNTEAFF. In DNA form, the CDR3 reads TGTGCCAGCAGTTGGTCCCTAATTGGACAGGATCTAAACACTGAAGCTTTCTTT.

The chain is built from TRBV3-1 (or the pseudogene TRBV3-2) and TRBJ1-5; D might be TRBD1 (6 bases). The CDR3 runs 14 residues. Trimming pared 3 bases from V and 5 bases from J, leaving 11 bases between. From germline, CDR1 is LGHDT and CDR2 YNNKEL (reference sequence). CDR3: CASSHGQFHQPQHF. CDR3 in DNA: TGTGCCAGCAGCCACGGACAGTTTCATCAGCCCCAGCATTTT.

The V call is TRBV5-1, the J call TRBJ2-7, with a possible D match to TRBD1 (6 bases). V lost 4 bases to trimming and J lost 7 bases, with 18 bases between them. From germline, CDR1 is SGHRS and CDR2 YFSETQ. The CDR3 contains 14 residues. The CDR3 loop is CASSTGTSAWEQYF. DNA of the CDR3: TGCGCCAGCAGCACCGGGACATCTGCGTGGGAGCAGTACTTC.

The genes are TRBV19 and TRBJ1-4, with TRBD1 matching over 10 bases. This CDR3 contains 16 residues. Germline lookup yields CDR1 LNHDA and CDR2 SQIVND (reference sequence). J gave up 5 bases and V 5 bases, and 8 bases lay outside the gene matches. The CDR3 loop is CASSVFPGQGNEKLFF. CDR3 in DNA: TGTGCCAGTAGTGTATTCCCGGGACAGGGGAATGAAAAACTGTTTTTT.

This clone occurred once. The genes are TRBV15 and TRBJ1-3; D not resolved. V was pared by 6 bases and J by 0 bases, with 6 bases between. The length of the CDR3 is 13 residues. Germline assignment: CDR1 LNHNV and CDR2 YYDKDF (reference sequence). The CDR3 protein is CATRGSSGNTIYF. CDR3 sequence (DNA): TGTGCCACCAGGGGCAGCTCTGGAAACACCATATATTTT.

This clone was detected once. The chain recombines TRBV28 with TRBJ1-2; D not resolved. CDR3 length equals 11 residues. The V gene lost 4 bases and the J gene lost 2 bases, with 2 bases spanning the gap. CDR1 and CDR2 (germline): MDHEN, SYDVKM. CDR3 sequence (DNA): TGTGCCAGCAGTTCCAACTATGGCTACACCTTC. This sequence encodes CASSSNYGYTF.

The chain carries TRBV6-5 and TRBJ1-6; no reliable D call. CDR1 MNHEY and CDR2 SVGAGI come from the germline V gene. The CDR3 covers 16 residues. V was pared by 0 bases and J by 5 bases, with 11 bases between. The CDR3 nucleotides read TGTGCCAGCAGTTACTCGCGGAGGTCCGATAATTCACCCCTCCACTTT. This translates into CASSYSRRSDNSPLHF.

The rearrangement uses TRBV7-2 and TRBJ1-1, with 8 bases aligning to TRBD1. The J segment lost 5 bases and the V segment lost 4 bases, leaving 9 bases of the junction unmatched. Germline CDR1 and CDR2: SGHTA and FQGNSA. The CDR3 is 15 amino acids. The CDR3 coding sequence is TGTGCCAGCAGCTCCCAGGGGGCAAGAGGGACTGAAGCTTTCTTT. Its protein is CASSSQGARGTEAFF.

This chain joins TRBV30 and TRBJ2-7; 10 nucleotides align to TRBD1. Germline V gene data show CDR1 as GTSNPN and CDR2 as SVGIG (reference sequence). After removal of 0 bases from V and 1 base from J, the junction contained 6 bases not matched to a gene. This CDR3 spans 16 amino acids. CDR3 sequence: CAWSVLGQGFSYEQYF. The CDR3 bases are TGTGCCTGGAGTGTACTGGGACAGGGGTTTTCCTACGAGCAGTACTTC.

CDR3: CAWNGPSGRGQPQHF. DNA for the CDR3: TGTGCCTGGAACGGGCCCTCTGGTCGGGGTCAGCCCCAGCATTTT. This chain joins TRBV30 and TRBJ1-5; no reliable D call. CDR3 length equals 15 residues. Germline V gene lookup returns CDR1 GTSNPN and CDR2 SVGIG (reference sequence). Trimming removed 4 bases at V and 6 bases at J, with 19 bases between.

The genes are TRBV27 and TRBJ2-1, with TRBD2 as a possible D gene (5 bases). V lost 6 bases and J lost 6, with 15 bases in between. The CDR3 length is 14 residues. Per the germline V gene, CDR1 is MNHEY and CDR2 is SMNVEV (reference sequence). The CDR3 nucleotides read TGTGCCAGCAGCGCACTAGGATCCCTCAATGAGCAGTTCTTC. Translation gives CASSALGSLNEQFF.

The rearrangement joins TRBV29-1 to TRBJ1-5, with a possible D match to TRBD1 (5 bases). V gave up 4 bases and J gave up 4 bases, with 14 bases separating them. This CDR3 region has 14 residues. Germline CDR1 and CDR2: SQVTM and ANQGSEA. The DNA of the CDR3 is TGCAGCGTTGGGGGTTGGGGGGAAAATCAGCCCCAGCATTTT. This codes for CSVGGWGENQPQHF.

V is TRBV25-1 and J is TRBJ1-5, with a possible D match to TRBD1 (5 bases). The CDR3 runs 15 residues. The germline V gene has CDR1 MGHDK and CDR2 SYGVNS. Trimming shortened V by 2 bases and J by 0 bases, and 8 bases separated the two germline ends. The CDR3 protein is CASSEGGYSNQPQHF. The CDR3 DNA reads TGTGCCAGCAGTGAAGGGGGATATAGCAATCAGCCCCAGCATTTT.

The V gene is TRBV7-9, the J gene TRBJ2-7; perhaps TRBD1 as D (5 bases). The CDR3 spans 14 residues. Trimming removed 5 bases at V and 2 bases at J, with 13 bases between. Germline V gene lookup returns CDR1 SEHNR and CDR2 FQNEAQ (reference sequence). Here the CDR3 reads CASSAGHKAYEQYF. The CDR3 DNA follows: TGTGCCAGCAGCGCAGGACACAAAGCCTACGAGCAGTACTTC.

The CDR3 coding sequence is TGTGCCAGCAGCCAACTGGGACAGGGGGCGGCCGGGGAGCTGTTTTTT. The encoded protein is CASSQLGQGAAGELFF. The chain is built from TRBV3-1 (or the pseudogene TRBV3-2) and TRBJ2-2; 12 nucleotides match TRBD1. Losses at the gene ends were 2 bases for V and 6 bases for J; bases not matched to a gene: 4. The CDR3 has 16 residues. Germline values: CDR1 LGHDT, CDR2 YNNKEL (reference sequence).

The J gene is TRBJ1-1, the V gene TRBV20-1, with D maybe TRBD1 (5 bases). Germline assignment: CDR1 DFQATT and CDR2 SNEGSKA (reference sequence). The CDR3 spans 10 residues. Between the trimmed V and J ends, which lost 8 bases and 11 bases, there was a span of 15 bases. The CDR3 coding sequence is TGCAGTCCTGGGGGGGGAGATGCTTTCTTT. Protein: CSPGGGDAFF.

This clone has only one observation. The rearrangement links TRBV7-9 to TRBJ1-2, with D hard to call. Germline CDR1 SEHNR, CDR2 FQNEAQ (reference sequence). The V gene lost 4 bases and the J gene lost 7 bases, with 13 bases spanning the gap. The CDR3 extends over 13 amino acids. DNA for the CDR3: TGTGCCAGCAGCTCGCCCGGCGCGCGTGGCTACACCTTC. As protein: CASSSPGARGYTF. The entire variable domain, with the rest obtained from reference TRBV7-9 and TRBJ1-2, is as follows: DTGVSQNPRHKITKRGQNVTFRCDPISEHNRLYWYRQTLGQGPEFLTYFQNEAQLEKSRLLSDRFSAERPKGSFSTLEIQRTEQGDSAMYLCASSSPGARGYTFGSGTRLTVV.

This chain joins TRBV7-8 and TRBJ1-2, with 8 bases aligning to TRBD1. Germline values: CDR1 SGHVS, CDR2 FQNEAQ. The CDR3 has 17 amino acids. The V gene end was trimmed by 3 bases and the J gene end by 4 bases; junction bases not matched to a gene: 13. In nucleotides, the CDR3 is TGTGCCAGCAGCTTCCTGACAGGGGCGGCGATTGGCTATGGCTACACCTTC. This gives the protein CASSFLTGAAIGYGYTF.

The V and J genes are TRBV6-2 or TRBV6-3 and TRBJ2-7; 7 positions agree with TRBD1. The CDR3 is 16 amino acids. V trimming: 4 bases; J trimming: 6 bases; junction bases outside the gene matches: 15. The germline V gene has CDR1 MNHEY and CDR2 SVGEGT. In DNA form, the CDR3 reads TGTGCCAGCAGTTCCCCGGACAGGACCTATCTAGGCGAGCAGTACTTC. Its translation: CASSSPDRTYLGEQYF.

The rearrangement joins TRBV7-9 to TRBJ1-2; tentative D call: TRBD1 (5 bases). V lost 1 base, J lost 3 bases, and 9 bases lay in between. Germline values: CDR1 SEHNR, CDR2 FQNEAQ (reference sequence). The CDR3 is 14 residues long. Written as DNA, the CDR3 is TGTGCCAGCAGCTTAGAGGCAGGGTACTATGGCTACACCTTC. Encoded protein: CASSLEAGYYGYTF. The full variable domain, with the rest looked up from reference TRBV7-9 and TRBJ1-2, is DTGVSQNPRHKITKRGQNVTFRCDPISEHNRLYWYRQTLGQGPEFLTYFQNEAQLEKSRLLSDRFSAERPKGSFSTLEIQRTEQGDSAMYLCASSLEAGYYGYTFGSGTRLTVV.

The chain joins TRBV9 to TRBJ2-7; tentatively, D is TRBD2 (5 bases). Germline V lookup: CDR1 SGDLS, CDR2 YYNGEE. The CDR3 contains 16 residues. V dropped 0 bases and J dropped 0 bases, with 13 bases sitting between them. For the CDR3, the DNA is TGTGCCAGCAGCGTAGGAAAGCTGGGGAGCTCCTACGAGCAGTACTTC. This gives the protein CASSVGKLGSSYEQYF.

The J gene is TRBJ2-7, the V gene TRBV2; either TRBD1 or TRBD2 may fit D (5 bases each). Per germline, CDR1 SNHLY and CDR2 FYNNEI. The V gene lost 5 bases and the J gene lost 0 bases, with 17 bases spanning the gap. This CDR3 has 16 amino acids. This CDR3 is CASSSTGTLNSYEQYF. The CDR3 DNA sequence: TGTGCCAGCAGTAGTACCGGGACCCTGAACTCCTACGAGCAGTACTTC.

V is TRBV5-6 and J is TRBJ1-1; 11 bases are a match to TRBD1. Germline trimming cut 3 bases from V and 4 bases from J; bases unmatched to any gene: 2. This CDR3 has 14 residues. From germline, CDR1 is SGHDT and CDR2 YYEEEE. The CDR3 bases are TGTGCCAGCAGCTGGGGGACAGGGGGCACTGAAGCTTTCTTT. Its translation is CASSWGTGGTEAFF.

The CDR3 sequence: CASSPGQGSHEQYF. CDR3 coding DNA: TGTGCCAGCAGTCCGGGACAGGGGTCCCACGAGCAGTACTTC. The rearrangement uses TRBV27 and TRBJ2-7; 10 positions agree with TRBD1. The CDR3 loop spans 14 amino acids. The germline V gene has CDR1 MNHEY and CDR2 SMNVEV (reference sequence). J was trimmed by 5 bases and V by 5 bases; bases with no gene match: 6.

The genes are TRBV4-3 and TRBJ2-2; no definite D call. Trimming stripped 0 bases from V and 3 bases from J, with 5 bases between. The germline V gene has CDR1 LGHNA and CDR2 YSLEER. The CDR3 spans 14 residues. The CDR3 DNA sequence: TGCGCCAGCAGCCAAGAGGAAGACACCGGGGAGCTGTTTTTT. It specifies CASSQEEDTGELFF.

The gene calls are TRBV5-1 and TRBJ2-5; a weak D match, TRBD1 (5 bases). V lost 4 bases and J 0 bases, leaving 13 bases between the germline ends. The CDR3 loop spans 15 amino acids. Germline V gene sequence: CDR1 SGHRS, CDR2 YFSETQ. CDR3 loop: CASSQDTRDQETQYF. The CDR3 coding sequence is TGCGCCAGCAGCCAGGACACCCGTGACCAAGAGACCCAGTACTTC.

This chain connects TRBV6-2 or TRBV6-3 to TRBJ1-1; TRBD1 agrees at 8 bases. With V trimmed by 2 bases and J by 4 bases, 9 bases remained unmatched. Germline CDR1 and CDR2: MNHEY and SVGEGT. There are 16 residues in the CDR3. CDR3 sequence reads: CASSYAGRGRRTEAFF. CDR3 sequence (DNA): TGTGCCAGCAGTTACGCCGGCAGGGGGCGACGCACTGAAGCTTTCTTT.